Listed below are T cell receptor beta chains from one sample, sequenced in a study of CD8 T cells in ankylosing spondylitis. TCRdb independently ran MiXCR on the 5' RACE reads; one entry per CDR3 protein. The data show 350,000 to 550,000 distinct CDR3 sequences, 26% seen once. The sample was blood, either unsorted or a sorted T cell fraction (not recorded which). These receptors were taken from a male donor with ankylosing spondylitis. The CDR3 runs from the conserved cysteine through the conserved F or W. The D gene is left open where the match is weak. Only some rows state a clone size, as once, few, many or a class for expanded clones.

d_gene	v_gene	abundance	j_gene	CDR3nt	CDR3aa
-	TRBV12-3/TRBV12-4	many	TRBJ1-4	TGTGCCAGCAGTCTAGGGACGGGAGGGGAAAAACTGTTTTTT	CASSLGTGGEKLFF
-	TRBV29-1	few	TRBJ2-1	TGCAGTGGTAGACGGAGTACACATGAGCAGTTCTTC	CSGRRSTHEQFF
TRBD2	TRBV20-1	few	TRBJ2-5	TGCAGTGCACCGGGACTAGCTCAAGAGACCCAGTACTTC	CSAPGLAQETQYF
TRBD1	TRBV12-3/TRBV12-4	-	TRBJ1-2	TGTGCCAGCAGTTTTCACAGGGGGCTCTCTAACTATGGCTACACCTTC	CASSFHRGLSNYGYTF
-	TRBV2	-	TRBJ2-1	TGTGCCAGCAGTGTAACTAGCAGTTACAATGAGCAGTTCTTC	CASSVTSSYNEQFF
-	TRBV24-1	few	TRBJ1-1	TGTGCCACCAGCGATGGACAGCGCGCTGAAGCTTTCTTT	CATSDGQRAEAFF
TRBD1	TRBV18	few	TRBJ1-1	TGTGCCAGCTCACCACCGGGACAGAAGAACACTGAAGCTTTCTTT	CASSPPGQKNTEAFF
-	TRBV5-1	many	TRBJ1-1	TGCGCCAGCAGCTTCACCGGGACGGCGAACACTGAAGCTTTCTTT	CASSFTGTANTEAFF
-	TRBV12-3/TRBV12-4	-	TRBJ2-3	TGTGCCAGCAGTATGACTAGTGATACGCAGTATTTT	CASSMTSDTQYF
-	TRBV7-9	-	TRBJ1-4	TGTGCCAGCAGCCGACAAGGGAGGACTGAAAAACTGTTTTTT	CASSRQGRTEKLFF
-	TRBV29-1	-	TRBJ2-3	TGCAGCGTTGCCGACTCGTACTTCCCAGATACGCAGTATTTT	CSVADSYFPDTQYF
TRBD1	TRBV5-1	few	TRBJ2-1	TGCGCCAGCAGCTTGGACGGGACAGGGAACAATGAGCAGTTCTTC	CASSLDGTGNNEQFF
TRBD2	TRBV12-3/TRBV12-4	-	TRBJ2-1	TGTGCCAGCAGTAGGACTAGCGGAACCTTAAGGAATGAGCAGTTCTTC	CASSRTSGTLRNEQFF
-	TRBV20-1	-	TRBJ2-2	TGCAGTGTCCCAGCGAACACCGGGGAGCTGTTTTTT	CSVPANTGELFF
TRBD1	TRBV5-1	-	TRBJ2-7	TGCGCCAGCAGCGCCGGGACAGGGCTCTCCTACGAGCAGTACTTC	CASSAGTGLSYEQYF
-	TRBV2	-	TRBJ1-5	TGTGCCAGCAGTCCAGAGTCGTCTCAGCCCCAGCATTTT	CASSPESSQPQHF
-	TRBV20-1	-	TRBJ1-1	TGCAGTGCTAGAGGCCGGCGCTCTGAAGCTTTCTTT	CSARGRRSEAFF
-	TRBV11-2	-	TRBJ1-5	TGTGCCAGCAGCTTATCTGGGGCTCAGCCCCAGCATTTT	CASSLSGAQPQHF
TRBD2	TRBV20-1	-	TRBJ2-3	TGCAGTGCCGCCCGGGGACTAGTTCCGACAGATACGCAGTATTTT	CSAARGLVPTDTQYF
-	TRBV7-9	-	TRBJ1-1	TGTGCCAGCAGCGAGGGGGGAGCTTTCTTT	CASSEGGAFF
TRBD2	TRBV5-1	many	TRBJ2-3	TGCGCCAGCAGCCGCCTGACTAGCGGGAGCTCAGATACGCAGTATTTT	CASSRLTSGSSDTQYF
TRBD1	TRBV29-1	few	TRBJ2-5	TGCAGCGTTGAGAGCAGGGGGCGGGAGACCCAGTACTTC	CSVESRGRETQYF
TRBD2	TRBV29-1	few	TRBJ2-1	TGCAGCGTTGTCCTGGGGGGGGATGAGCAGTTCTTC	CSVVLGGDEQFF
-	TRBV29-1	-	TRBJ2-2	TGCAGCGTTGCTGAGATATCGAACACCGGGGAGCTGTTTTTT	CSVAEISNTGELFF
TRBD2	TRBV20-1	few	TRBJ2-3	TGCAGTGCTAGAACGAGGTCCCAACTAGCGGTAACTGCAGTTGGTACGCAGTATTTT	CSARTRSQLAVTAVGTQYF
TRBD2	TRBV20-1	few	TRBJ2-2	TGCAGTGCTAACAGCCTTAGCGGGACCACCGGGACCGGGGAGCTGTTTTTT	CSANSLSGTTGTGELFF
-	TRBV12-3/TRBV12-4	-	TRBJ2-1	TGTGCCAGCAGCGGTACAGGTGAGCAGTTCTTC	CASSGTGEQFF
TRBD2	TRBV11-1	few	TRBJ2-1	TGTGCCAGCAGCTTTGGACTAGCGGGAGGATTGGGGTACAATGAGCAGTTCTTC	CASSFGLAGGLGYNEQFF
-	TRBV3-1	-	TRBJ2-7	TGTGCCAGCAGTGCGAACCCCGGGACTCCCTACGAGCAGTACTTC	CASSANPGTPYEQYF
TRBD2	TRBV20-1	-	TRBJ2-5	TGCAGTGCCACTAGCGGGAGGGCCCTAGAGACCCAGTACTTC	CSATSGRALETQYF
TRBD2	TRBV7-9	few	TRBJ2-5	TGTGCCAGCAGTCGCGGGACTAGCGGGAGTTTGGAGACCCAGTACTTC	CASSRGTSGSLETQYF
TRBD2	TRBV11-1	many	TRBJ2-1	TGTGCCAGCAGCTCTCGGACTAGCGGGGGCAGCTCCTACAATGAGCAGTTCTTC	CASSSRTSGGSSYNEQFF
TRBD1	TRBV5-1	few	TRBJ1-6	TGCGCCAGCCGCCCGACAGGGCCGAATTCACCCCTCCACTTT	CASRPTGPNSPLHF
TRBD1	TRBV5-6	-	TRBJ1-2	TGTGCCAGCAGCCCGTTCGGGACAGGGGTGTCTGGCTACACCTTC	CASSPFGTGVSGYTF
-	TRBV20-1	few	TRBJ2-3	TGCAGTGCTAGAGATCAGGGGCGGGGCCCGGTGGTGCAGTATTTT	CSARDQGRGPVVQYF
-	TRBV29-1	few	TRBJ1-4	TGCAGCGTGAGTAGTGGGGCTCGGGAAAAACTGTTTTTT	CSVSSGAREKLFF
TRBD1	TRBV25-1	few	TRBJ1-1	TGTGCCAGCAGTGGGGGGGACAGAATGAACACTGAAGCTTTCTTT	CASSGGDRMNTEAFF
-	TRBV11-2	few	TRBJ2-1	TGTGCCAGCAGCTTAGATTGGCTCGGGGCTCGAAATAATGAGCAGTTCTTC	CASSLDWLGARNNEQFF
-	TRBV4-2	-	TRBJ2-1	TGTGCCAGCAGCCAAGTAAAAAGGACCTTTATCCACAATGAGCAGTTCTTC	CASSQVKRTFIHNEQFF
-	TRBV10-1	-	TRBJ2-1	TGCGCCAGCAAGGGGAACGACTACAATGAGCAGTTCTTC	CASKGNDYNEQFF
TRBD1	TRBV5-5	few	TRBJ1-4	TGTGCCAGCAGCTGGGCCGGAGGACAGGGGAATGAAAAACTGTTTTTT	CASSWAGGQGNEKLFF
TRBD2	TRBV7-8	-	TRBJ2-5	TGTGCCAGCAGCCCCTGGGATAGCGGGACCCAAGAGACCCAGTACTTC	CASSPWDSGTQETQYF
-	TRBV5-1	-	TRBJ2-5	TGCGCCAGCGGGCACCAAGAGACCCAGTACTTC	CASGHQETQYF
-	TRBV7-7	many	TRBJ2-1	TGTGCCAGCAGCCCGGCCACCTACAATGAGCAGTTCTTC	CASSPATYNEQFF
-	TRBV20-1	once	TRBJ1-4	TGCAGTGCTAGAGTTCTGGGGGGCTCTAATGAAAAACTGTTTTTT	CSARVLGGSNEKLFF
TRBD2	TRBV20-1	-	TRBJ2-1	TGCAGTGCCAGTCGAACGGGACTAGCGGACAATGAGCAGTTCTTC	CSASRTGLADNEQFF
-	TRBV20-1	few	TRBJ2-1	TGCAGTGCTAGACAGACCCGGCAATACAATGAGCAGTTCTTC	CSARQTRQYNEQFF
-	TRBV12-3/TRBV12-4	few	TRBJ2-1	TGTGCCGTGAGGCGGGGCTTATACAATGAGCAGTTCTTC	CAVRRGLYNEQFF
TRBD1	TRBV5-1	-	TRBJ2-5	TGCGCCAGCAGCCCGACAGGGTGGGATGAGACCCAGTACTTC	CASSPTGWDETQYF
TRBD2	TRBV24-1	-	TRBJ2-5	TGTGCCACCAGTGAATCTAGCGCGGGAGTGGTGTCCCAGTACTTC	CATSESSAGVVSQYF
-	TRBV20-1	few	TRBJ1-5	TGCAGTGCTAGAGATCGGGCAGGGTGGAAGCCCCAGCATTTT	CSARDRAGWKPQHF
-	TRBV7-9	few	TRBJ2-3	TGTGCCAGCAGCCCAGCAGCTCTGGGCGTTAGCACAGATACGCAGTATTTT	CASSPAALGVSTDTQYF
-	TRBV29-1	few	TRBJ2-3	TGCAGCGTTGAAGATCTTCAGGGTACAGATACGCAGTATTTT	CSVEDLQGTDTQYF
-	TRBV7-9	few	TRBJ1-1	TGTGCCAGCAGCCACGGACGGCTGGGCACTGAAGCTTTCTTT	CASSHGRLGTEAFF
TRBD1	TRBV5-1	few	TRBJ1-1	TGCGCCAGCAGCTCTTCGGTTCGACAGGGAGTCGGCACTGAAGCTTTCTTT	CASSSSVRQGVGTEAFF
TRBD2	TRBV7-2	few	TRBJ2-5	TGTGCCAGCAGCTTGAGTCGAACTAGCGGGCTGGGGACCCAGTACTTC	CASSLSRTSGLGTQYF
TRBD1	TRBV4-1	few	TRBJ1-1	TGCGCCAGCAGCCACCTGGGACAGGGGGGAGTCATGAACACTGAAGCTTTCTTT	CASSHLGQGGVMNTEAFF
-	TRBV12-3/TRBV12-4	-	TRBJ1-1	TGTGCCAGCAGTTTTATAGGACCTAACACTGAAGCTTTCTTT	CASSFIGPNTEAFF
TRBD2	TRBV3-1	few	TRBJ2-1	TGTGCCAGCAGCTTGAGCGGGGATAACAATGAGCAGTTCTTC	CASSLSGDNNEQFF